The 22 T cell receptor beta chains below were found in one sample sequenced in a study of Ad26.COV2.S vaccination and SARS-CoV-2 variants. This table comes from immunoSEQ multiplex PCR, and its TCRdb copy is limited to in-frame clones, with some not included. The sample records a few hundred thousand clones, 85% to 90% being singletons. Described treatment: approximately 18 received Ad26.COV2.S at low or high dose, single or two shots; 5 received placebo; per-sample allocation not given. Specimen acquisition occurred on day 63 following the initial vaccine or placebo injection. Sequences were derived from peripheral blood, sampled in a trial of Ad26.COV2.S vaccine versus placebo. The receptors shown here come from a person aged 18-60 years who received the Ad26.COV2.S COVID-19 vaccine or a placebo.

The V call is TRBV9, the J call TRBJ2-3; TRBD2 agrees at 8 bases. Germline V gene lookup returns CDR1 SGDLS and CDR2 YYNGEE. The ends lost 0 bases at V and 3 bases at J; junction bases unmatched: 6. This CDR3 comprises 16 residues. The CDR3 is CASSVGVSGTTDTQYF. CDR3 bases: TGTGCCAGCAGCGTAGGGGTTAGCGGGACTACAGATACGCAGTATTTT. The whole variable domain, filled in from reference TRBV9 and TRBJ2-3, reads DSGVTQTPKHLITATGQRVTLRCSPRSGDLSVYWYQQSLDQGLQFLIQYYNGEERAKGNILERFSAQQFPDLHSELNLSSLELGDSALYFCASSVGVSGTTDTQYFGPGTRLTVL.

V is TRBV7-8 and J is TRBJ1-1; maybe TRBD1 (5 bases). The CDR3 runs 15 residues. The V gene's germline CDR1 is SGHVS and CDR2 FQNEAQ. V gave up 2 bases and J gave up 5 bases, with 15 bases separating them. This chain's CDR3 is CASSLIPGIGTEAFF. The CDR3 DNA is TGTGCCAGCAGCTTAATACCAGGGATAGGAACTGAAGCTTTCTTT. The variable domain in full, completed from reference TRBV7-8 and TRBJ1-1, reads GAGVSQSPRYKVAKRGQDVALRCDPISGHVSLFWYQQALGQGPEFLTYFQNEAQLDKSGLPSDRFFAERPEGSVSTLKIQRTQQEDSAVYLCASSLIPGIGTEAFFGQGTRLTVV.

The chain is built from TRBV7-9 and TRBJ2-3; possibly TRBD1 for D (5 bases). The length of the CDR3 is 15 residues. Trimming shortened V by 4 bases and J by 4 bases, and 15 bases separated the two germline ends. Germline V gene lookup returns CDR1 SEHNR and CDR2 FQNEAQ (reference sequence). DNA of the CDR3: TGTGCCAGCAGCTCCCAGAGTAAAGGGGCAGATACGCAGTATTTT. Translating it yields CASSSQSKGADTQYF.

The gene calls are TRBV5-8 and TRBJ1-5; 7 positions agree with TRBD1. This CDR3 is built from 18 residues. The V segment lost 2 bases and the J segment 6 bases; nucleotides outside the gene matches: 17. Germline V CDR1 and CDR2: SGHTS, YDEGEE. This chain's CDR3 is CASSFPGQVGIRPQPQHF. The CDR3 DNA reads as TGTGCCAGCAGCTTCCCTGGACAGGTAGGGATCCGTCCTCAGCCCCAGCATTTT.

This clone has just a few counts. The CDR3 loop is CASSLQASASYEQYF. The CDR3 DNA sequence: TGTGCCAGCAGCTTACAGGCTAGCGCCTCCTACGAGCAGTACTTC. This chain connects TRBV7-8 to TRBJ2-7; weak D call: TRBD2 (6 bases). V was shortened by 2 bases and J by 0 bases, with 11 bases between the two germline ends. The CDR3 is 15 residues long. Germline values: CDR1 SGHVS, CDR2 FQNEAQ.

The chain combines TRBV5-4 with TRBJ2-5; weak D call: TRBD2 (5 bases). Trimming cost V 1 base and J 3 bases, with 16 bases left between them. CDR3 length: 16 amino acids. Germline lookup yields CDR1 SGHNT and CDR2 YYREEE (reference sequence). The CDR3 sequence: CASSLREKRLEETQYF. CDR3 DNA: TGTGCCAGCAGCTTGCGGGAAAAGAGGTTGGAAGAGACCCAGTACTTC. The variable domain in full, with the rest retrieved from reference TRBV5-4 and TRBJ2-5, is ETGVTQSPTHLIKTRGQQVTLRCSSQSGHNTVSWYQQALGQGPQFIFQYYREEENGRGNFPPRFSGLQFPNYSSELNVNALELDDSALYLCASSLREKRLEETQYFGPGTRLLVL.

The CDR3 DNA reads TGTGCCAGCTCACCACCCGACAGGACTGGGGGCTACACCTTC. Its translation: CASSPPDRTGGYTF. The genes are TRBV18 and TRBJ1-2, with D maybe TRBD1 (6 bases). V shed 0 bases and J shed 8 bases, with 13 bases lying between them. There are 14 residues in the CDR3. Germline lookup yields CDR1 KGHSH and CDR2 LQKENI.

The gene calls are TRBV12-3 or TRBV12-4 and TRBJ1-2; no definite D call. The length of the CDR3 is 13 residues. Trimming stripped 1 base from V and 7 bases from J, with 10 bases between. In DNA form, the CDR3 reads TGTGCCAGCAGTTTAGTTCGGGGAGGTGGCTACACCTTC. As protein: CASSLVRGGGYTF.

This sequence joins TRBV3-1 (or the pseudogene TRBV3-2) and TRBJ2-1; 8 nucleotides line up with TRBD2. Looked up from germline, CDR1 is LGHDT and CDR2 is YNNKEL (reference sequence). J gave up 7 bases and V 3 bases, and 8 bases lay outside the gene matches. The CDR3 is made up of 15 amino acids. The CDR3: CASSHSGTGENEQFF. CDR3 DNA: TGTGCCAGCAGCCATAGCGGGACCGGGGAGAATGAGCAGTTCTTC.

The chain links TRBV5-4 to TRBJ1-2, with unresolved D. CDR3 length: 11 amino acids. Germline-derived CDR1 and CDR2 are SGHNT and YYREEE (reference sequence). V was trimmed by 5 bases and J by 8 bases, leaving 10 bases between them. DNA for the CDR3: TGTGCCAGCAGTACGGGTTGGGGCTACACCTTC. This encodes CASSTGWGYTF.

The V and J genes are TRBV5-4 and TRBJ2-2; TRBD2 agrees at 9 bases. CDR1 and CDR2 from the germline V gene are SGHNT and YYREEE (reference sequence). The CDR3 runs 15 residues. V was pared by 4 bases and J by 3 bases, with 4 bases of the junction left unmatched. CDR3 sequence: CASSRLADYTGELFF. The CDR3 coding sequence is TGTGCCAGCAGCCGACTAGCGGATTACACCGGGGAGCTGTTTTTT.

This clone was counted a single time. The chain uses TRBV6-4 and TRBJ1-5, with unresolved D. Germline values: CDR1 MRHNA, CDR2 SNTAGT. The CDR3 is made up of 16 amino acids. Trimming took 6 bases from V and 0 from J, leaving 15 bases between them. CDR3 in DNA: TGTGCCAGCAGGCCCCTCAGGAGATATAGCAATCAGCCCCAGCATTTT. Protein sequence: CASRPLRRYSNQPQHF.

The chain carries TRBV15 and TRBJ1-2; no clear D gene. In germline, CDR1 is LNHNV, CDR2 YYDKDF (reference sequence). With 0 bases removed from V and 8 bases from J, the gap between germline ends came to 13 bases. This CDR3 has 14 residues. CDR3 sequence reads: CATSRDQAYGGYTF. The CDR3 DNA follows: TGTGCCACCAGCAGAGATCAGGCATATGGGGGCTACACCTTC.

The rearrangement uses TRBV5-8 and TRBJ1-5, with unresolved D. The germline gives CDR1 SGHTS, CDR2 YDEGEE. The length of the CDR3 is 13 residues. With 4 bases removed from V and 1 base from J, the gap between germline ends came to 6 bases. The CDR3 loop reads CASSPESNQPQHF. Written as DNA, the CDR3 is TGTGCCAGCAGCCCCGAAAGCAATCAGCCCCAGCATTTT.

J is TRBJ2-5 and V is TRBV11-2; D gene ambiguous. V lost 0 bases and J 1 base, leaving 12 bases between the germline ends. CDR3 length equals 16 residues. The germline gives CDR1 SGHAT, CDR2 FQNNGV. DNA for the CDR3: TGTGCCAGCAGCTTAGAAGGATCAGGCGGCCAAGAGACCCAGTACTTC. It yields the protein CASSLEGSGGQETQYF.

The genes are TRBV5-4 and TRBJ2-7; 7 bases align to TRBD1. This CDR3 region has 13 residues. The ends lost 5 bases at V and 7 bases at J; junction bases unmatched: 9. CDR1 and CDR2 (germline): SGHNT, YYREEE (reference sequence). In DNA, the CDR3 is TGTGCCAGCAGATTTGGACAGGTGGAAGAGCAGTACTTC. Translated: CASRFGQVEEQYF.

This rearrangement joins TRBV6-2 or TRBV6-3 to TRBJ2-2; 9 bases map to TRBD2. Germline CDR1 reads MNHEY; CDR2 reads SVGEGT. The CDR3 spans 16 residues. Trimming removed 2 bases from V and 4 bases from J; junction bases left unmatched: 5. The CDR3, as DNA: TGTGCCAGCAGTTACCCACTAGCGGGTGTCACCGGGGAGCTGTTTTTT. Protein: CASSYPLAGVTGELFF.

The rearrangement joins TRBV12-3 or TRBV12-4 to TRBJ1-1, with a weak D call TRBD1 (5 bases). This CDR3 region has 13 residues. V was cut by 7 bases and J by 1 base, with 10 bases left in between. DNA for the CDR3: TGTGCCAGCACCCCCGGGGCGAACACTGAAGCTTTCTTT. It specifies CASTPGANTEAFF.

The chain recombines TRBV7-9 with TRBJ2-7; tentative D call: TRBD1 (5 bases). The CDR3 contains 17 residues. V lost 5 bases and J 2 bases, leaving 22 bases between the germline ends. Germline CDR1 SEHNR, CDR2 FQNEAQ (reference sequence). In nucleotides, the CDR3 is TGTGCCAGCAGCCCCGTGCCGGACACCGGTGGCCCCTACGAGCAGTACTTC. Amino acid sequence: CASSPVPDTGGPYEQYF.

V is TRBV5-1 and J is TRBJ2-1, with 13 bases identical to TRBD2. The CDR3 runs to 18 residues. The V and J ends lost 1 base and 7 bases, in that order; junction bases with no gene match: 11. CDR1 is SGHRS and CDR2 is YFSETQ in the germline V gene. In nucleotides, the CDR3 is TGCGCCAGCAGCTTGACTAGCGGGAGGGCCCCGAGAGGGAATGAGCAGTTCTTC. Translating gives CASSLTSGRAPRGNEQFF.

In this sample, this clone turned up once. The chain has TRBV6-2 or TRBV6-3 and TRBJ2-5, with TRBD2 matching over 14 bases. V dropped 5 bases and J dropped 5; count of bases not matched to a gene: 7. The V gene's germline CDR1 is MNHEY and CDR2 SVGEGT. The CDR3 has 16 residues. CDR3 in DNA: TGTGCCAGCAGTACGGGACTAGCGGGGGCGGGTGAGACCCAGTACTTC. This codes for CASSTGLAGAGETQYF.

The chain recombines TRBV6-4 with TRBJ2-1; 10 bases map to TRBD1. This CDR3 has 14 residues. The germline CDR1 and CDR2 sequences are MRHNA and SNTAGT. Trimming at V came to 6 bases and at J to 6 bases, leaving 5 bases not matched to a gene. The CDR3 protein is CASRKDRGSNEQFF. CDR3 nucleotides: TGTGCCAGCAGGAAGGACAGGGGGAGCAATGAGCAGTTCTTC.